The 9 T cell receptor beta chains reported below all come from one sample, sequenced in a study of beta chain features in type 1 diabetes. Every isolated RNA sample was fully reverse transcribed, so sequencing captured expressed TCRB transcripts. Sequencing used immunoSEQ multiplex PCR; TCRdb keeps in-frame clones, though not all of them. The sample yields hundreds of thousands of clones, roughly 17% seen once. Sequencing input: naive CD4+ T cells from blood. These receptors all come from a young woman in good health.

There are a few counts of this clone. The V and J genes are TRBV5-1 and TRBJ2-1; D uncertain. Trimming pared 0 bases from V and 7 bases from J, leaving 11 bases between. Germline V gives CDR1 SGHRS, CDR2 YFSETQ. The CDR3 is made up of 14 amino acids. The chain's CDR3 is CASSLDGSRNEQFF. The CDR3 bases are TGCGCCAGCAGCTTGGATGGCAGTCGGAATGAGCAGTTCTTC.

V and J are TRBV27 and TRBJ1-5; D is ambiguous. The ends were cut back, 3 bases at V and 1 base at J, with 4 bases in the middle. Germline assignment: CDR1 MNHEY and CDR2 SMNVEV (reference sequence). The CDR3 extends over 13 amino acids. CDR3 residues: CASSLGSNQPQHF. The CDR3 DNA reads TGTGCCAGCAGTTTGGGAAGCAATCAGCCCCAGCATTTT.

The chain carries TRBV4-2 and TRBJ1-5, with a weak D call TRBD1 (5 bases). Looked up from germline, CDR1 is LGHNA and CDR2 is YNFKEQ. With 2 bases removed from V and 5 bases from J, the gap between germline ends came to 13 bases. The CDR3 has 15 residues. CDR3 region: CASSQFTGGDQPQHF. The CDR3 DNA reads TGTGCCAGCAGCCAATTTACAGGTGGGGATCAGCCCCAGCATTTT.

The rearrangement joins TRBV10-3 to TRBJ1-2; D is undetermined. Germline values: CDR1 ENHRY, CDR2 SYGVKD. Trimming stripped 10 bases from V and 3 bases from J, with 12 bases between. The CDR3 is 12 amino acids. The CDR3 reads CATSSGDYGYTF. The CDR3 DNA sequence: TGTGCCACGTCCTCTGGGGACTATGGCTACACCTTC.

J is TRBJ2-5 and V is TRBV14; the match to TRBD1 covers 10 bases. The CDR3 covers 17 residues. V lost 1 base to trimming and J lost 2 bases; unmatched junction nucleotides: 7. Germline CDR1 and CDR2: SGHDN and FVKESK. The CDR3 is CASSQVAGTGVQETQYF. For the CDR3, the DNA is TGTGCCAGCAGCCAAGTCGCCGGGACAGGGGTTCAAGAGACCCAGTACTTC.

The genes are TRBV4-2 and TRBJ2-3; 7 nucleotides match TRBD1. J was trimmed by 3 bases and V by 0 bases; bases with no gene match: 6. This CDR3 is built from 16 residues. Germline V CDR1 and CDR2: LGHNA, YNFKEQ. DNA of the CDR3: TGTGCCAGCAGCCAAGAAAGGGACAGATGGACAGATACGCAGTATTTT. The encoded protein is CASSQERDRWTDTQYF.

The chain couples TRBV2 to TRBJ1-5; a possible D gene is TRBD1 (6 bases). This CDR3 is built from 12 residues. The V end lost 6 bases, the J end lost 5 bases, and 8 bases lay between the germline ends. CDR1 is SNHLY, CDR2 FYNNEI, per germline. CDR3 nucleotide sequence: TGTGCCAGCAGACAGGGTTATCAGCCCCAGCATTTT. Its protein product is CASRQGYQPQHF. Drawing the rest from reference TRBV2 and TRBJ1-5, the complete variable domain is EPEVTQTPSHQVTQMGQEVILRCVPISNHLYFYWYRQILGQKVEFLVSFYNNEISEKSEIFDDQFSVERPDGSNFTLKIRSTKLEDSAMYFCASRQGYQPQHFGDGTRLSIL.

This chain connects TRBV7-2 to TRBJ2-7, with D tentatively TRBD2 (5 bases). V was cut by 1 base and J by 3 bases, with 13 bases left in between. CDR3 length: 15 amino acids. Germline V gene lookup returns CDR1 SGHTA and CDR2 FQGNSA. The CDR3 nucleotides are TGTGCCAGCAGCTTAGATCTCAGGACTTTCTACGAGCAGTACTTC. Translating it yields CASSLDLRTFYEQYF.

This clone was detected ten times or more. Other nucleotide sequences from this sample produce the same CDR3. The chain uses TRBV15 and TRBJ1-5; D gene ambiguous. CDR1 LNHNV and CDR2 YYDKDF come from the germline V gene (reference sequence). The germline V and J ends were trimmed by 1 base and 5 bases, with 3 bases remaining between them. There are 12 residues in the CDR3. The CDR3 nucleotides are TGTGCCACCAGCAGAGTAGATCAGCCCCAGCATTTT. It specifies CATSRVDQPQHF.